The next 21 T cell receptor beta chains were all read from a single sample in a study of cytomegalovirus exposure and HLA in healthy donors. Vbeta (60) and Jbeta (13) primers were used in the PCR. The protocol was immunoSEQ multiplex PCR, while the TCRdb copy is restricted to in-frame clones and leaves out a portion. The sample has 100,000 to 150,000 clones, 75% to 80% seen once. Sequenced sample: PBMCs. These receptors were obtained from a male donor in good health and CMV-seronegative.

The gene calls are TRBV2 and TRBJ1-6; 10 bases fit TRBD1. V lost 4 bases to trimming and J lost 7 bases; unmatched junction nucleotides: 7. Looked up from germline, CDR1 is SNHLY and CDR2 is FYNNEI. The CDR3 extends over 16 amino acids. The CDR3 region is CASSGQGAGNNSPLHF. In nucleotides, the CDR3 is TGTGCCAGCAGTGGACAGGGGGCGGGGAACAATTCACCCCTCCACTTT.

This sequence joins TRBV29-1 and TRBJ2-3; TRBD1 matches 9 bases. Germline V CDR1 and CDR2: SQVTM, ANQGSEA. V dropped 4 bases and J dropped 0; count of bases not matched to a gene: 5. The CDR3 covers 15 residues. The CDR3 nucleotides are TGCAGCGTTGGCTCCGGGACAGGGAGCACAGATACGCAGTATTTT. It translates to CSVGSGTGSTDTQYF.

CDR3 sequence (DNA): TGTGCCAGCAGTTACGGGAGCTCTGGAAACACCATATATTTT. As protein: CASSYGSSGNTIYF. The chain couples TRBV6-6 to TRBJ1-3; D not certain. This CDR3 is built from 14 residues. Between the trimmed V and J ends, which lost 2 bases and 0 bases, there was a span of 5 bases. Germline-derived CDR1 and CDR2 are MNHNY and SVGAGI (reference sequence).

This rearrangement joins TRBV6-6 to TRBJ2-7; the match to TRBD2 covers 9 bases. The CDR3 extends over 14 amino acids. The germline CDR1 and CDR2 sequences are MNHNY and SVGAGI (reference sequence). The CDR3 DNA is TGTGCAACCTCCATTCAGGGACTAGCACGCGAGCAGTACTTC. Its translation is CATSIQGLAREQYF.

The CDR3 coding sequence is TGTGCCAGTAGTCGGGGGGCGCAGGTGACTAATGAAAAACTGTTTTTT. Its protein product is CASSRGAQVTNEKLFF. The chain couples TRBV19 to TRBJ1-4, with D tentatively TRBD1 (6 bases). V gave up 5 bases and J gave up 2 bases, with 15 bases separating them. The germline V gene has CDR1 LNHDA and CDR2 SQIVND (reference sequence). The CDR3 has 16 amino acids.

The CDR3 DNA follows: TGTGCCAGCAGCGTAGCAGGGGTTAATGAAAAACTGTTTTTT. Residues: CASSVAGVNEKLFF. V and J are TRBV9 and TRBJ1-4, with a possible D match to TRBD1 (6 bases). Trimming took off 0 bases at V and 4 bases at J, with 7 bases between the two ends. This CDR3 comprises 14 residues. Looked up from germline, CDR1 is SGDLS and CDR2 is YYNGEE.

The chain links TRBV19 to TRBJ2-2; the D gene is possibly TRBD2 (8 bases). CDR3 length: 15 amino acids. The ends were cut back, 7 bases at V and 6 bases at J, with 18 bases in the middle. CDR1 and CDR2 (germline): LNHDA, SQIVND (reference sequence). CDR3 DNA sequence: TGTGCCAGTACTCCGAGGGGGCGGGGGGCCGGGGAGCTGTTTTTT. It specifies CASTPRGRGAGELFF.

This chain joins TRBV27 and TRBJ1-6; D gene uncertain. The germline V and J ends were trimmed by 4 bases and 7 bases, with 8 bases remaining between them. This CDR3 is built from 13 residues. The V gene's germline CDR1 is MNHEY and CDR2 SMNVEV (reference sequence). This CDR3 reads CASSWAGNSPLHF. CDR3 in DNA: TGTGCCAGCAGTTGGGCAGGCAATTCACCCCTCCACTTT.

This chain uses TRBV7-2 with TRBJ2-5, with D possibly matching TRBD2 (7 bases). The germline V gene has CDR1 SGHTA and CDR2 FQGNSA. The CDR3 covers 15 residues. The V end was cut by 6 bases, the J end by 0 bases, with 14 bases between. The CDR3 region has the DNA TGTGCCAGCAGGAGGGGGGGGGCGCACCAAGAGACCCAGTACTTC. Translation gives CASRRGGAHQETQYF.

The V and J genes are TRBV2 and TRBJ1-5; possible D gene TRBD1, 5 bases. CDR1 SNHLY and CDR2 FYNNEI come from the germline V gene. The V gene lost 3 bases and the J gene lost 7 bases, with 10 bases spanning the gap. The CDR3 contains 13 residues. CDR3 in amino acids: CASSDEGEQPQHF. Written as DNA, the CDR3 is TGTGCCAGCAGTGACGAAGGGGAACAGCCCCAGCATTTT.

The chain employs TRBV6-6 and TRBJ2-7, with D tentatively TRBD1 (6 bases). The germline gives CDR1 MNHNY, CDR2 SVGAGI (reference sequence). This CDR3 is built from 15 residues. The V gene lost 0 bases and the J gene lost 4 bases, with 13 bases spanning the gap. CDR3 DNA sequence: TGTGCCAGCAGTTACTCGAAGGGACATAGATACGAGCAGTACTTC. Amino acids: CASSYSKGHRYEQYF.

The CDR3, as DNA: TGTGCCAGCAGGGGACAGAAATACGAGCAGTACTTC. It translates to CASRGQKYEQYF. V gene TRBV6-1 combines with J gene TRBJ2-7, with TRBD1 matching 7 bases. Germline V gives CDR1 MNHNS, CDR2 SASEGT. This CDR3 spans 12 amino acids. Unmatched junction bases numbered 3, after V lost 6 bases and J lost 4 bases.

This rearrangement joins TRBV27 to TRBJ1-5; 9 bases fit TRBD1. The ends lost 0 bases at V and 7 bases at J; junction bases unmatched: 7. This CDR3 has 16 residues. CDR1 and CDR2 from the germline V gene are MNHEY and SMNVEV (reference sequence). For the CDR3, the DNA is TGTGCCAGCAGTTTATCGGCATACAGGGGGCAGCAGCCCCAGCATTTT. Its protein product is CASSLSAYRGQQPQHF.

The rearrangement links TRBV9 to TRBJ1-2; tentatively, D is TRBD1 (6 bases). The germline CDR1 and CDR2 sequences are SGDLS and YYNGEE. V was clipped by 4 bases and J by 4 bases, with 14 bases between them. The CDR3 loop spans 14 amino acids. This chain's CDR3 is CASSPQTGFYGYTF. DNA of the CDR3: TGTGCCAGCAGCCCCCAGACAGGCTTCTATGGCTACACCTTC.

The rearrangement joins TRBV11-2 to TRBJ2-1; D remains ambiguous. Looked up from germline, CDR1 is SGHAT and CDR2 is FQNNGV. This CDR3 is 17 amino acids long. Trimming left V 1 base short and J 0 bases short, with 13 bases between. For the CDR3, the DNA is TGTGCCAGCAGCTTAGGTCCCCTCCCTAGCTCCTACAATGAGCAGTTCTTC. This translates into CASSLGPLPSSYNEQFF. The full variable domain, completed using reference TRBV11-2 and TRBJ2-1, is EAGVAQSPRYKIIEKRQSVAFWCNPISGHATLYWYQQILGQGPKLLIQFQNNGVVDDSQLPKDRFSAERLKGVDSTLKIQPAKLEDSAVYLCASSLGPLPSSYNEQFFGPGTRLTVL.

J is TRBJ2-5 and V is TRBV4-3, with D tentatively TRBD2 (6 bases). The CDR3 totals 17 residues. CDR1 is LGHNA, CDR2 YSLEER, per germline. Trimming took 5 bases from V and 7 from J, leaving 26 bases between them. The CDR3 sequence is CASSKIYGGTEGGTQYF. DNA for the CDR3: TGCGCCAGCAGCAAAATCTACGGGGGAACTGAGGGTGGGACCCAGTACTTC.

Concerning this clone itself: The sample holds other DNA sequences that translate to the same CDR3. The V and J genes are TRBV7-2 and TRBJ2-1; 13 positions agree with TRBD2. This CDR3 is 17 amino acids long. V gave up 5 bases and J gave up 1 base; unmatched junction bases: 5. CDR1 SGHTA and CDR2 FQGNSA come from the germline V gene. CDR3 sequence (DNA): TGTGCCAGCAGCATAAGGACTAGCGGGGGTTCCTACAATGAGCAGTTCTTC. It encodes CASSIRTSGGSYNEQFF. Looking up the rest from reference TRBV7-2 and TRBJ2-1 gives the full variable domain: GAGVSQSPSNKVTEKGKDVELRCDPISGHTALYWYRQSLGQGLEFLIYFQGNSAPDKSGLPSDRFSAERTGGSVSTLTIQRTQQEDSAVYLCASSIRTSGGSYNEQFFGPGTRLTVL.

The sample holds a few counts of this clone. V and J are TRBV30 and TRBJ2-5, with 8 bases lining up with TRBD1. This CDR3 comprises 12 residues. V gave up 4 bases and J gave up 5 bases; unmatched junction bases: 3. Germline V lookup: CDR1 GTSNPN, CDR2 SVGIG (reference sequence). CDR3 sequence: CAWNTGGETQYF. In DNA form, the CDR3 reads TGTGCCTGGAACACAGGGGGGGAGACCCAGTACTTC.

The chain carries TRBV11-2 and TRBJ1-5, with TRBD1 matching over 7 bases. The CDR3 sequence is 13 residues long. Trimming at V came to 1 base and at J to 13 bases, leaving 7 bases not matched to a gene. Germline V gene sequence: CDR1 SGHAT, CDR2 FQNNGV. The CDR3 region is CASSLGNRGPQHF. CDR3 nucleotide sequence: TGTGCCAGCAGCTTAGGGAACAGGGGCCCTCAGCATTTT. The full variable domain, in which reference TRBV11-2 and TRBJ1-5 provide the parts outside the CDR3, is EAGVAQSPRYKIIEKRQSVAFWCNPISGHATLYWYQQILGQGPKLLIQFQNNGVVDDSQLPKDRFSAERLKGVDSTLKIQPAKLEDSAVYLCASSLGNRGPQHFGDGTRLSIL.

This sequence joins TRBV7-9 and TRBJ2-3, with a tentative D call TRBD1 (6 bases). This CDR3 spans 14 amino acids. V was trimmed by 4 bases and J by 3 bases, leaving 11 bases between them. Per the germline V gene, CDR1 is SEHNR and CDR2 is FQNEAQ (reference sequence). The CDR3 region is CASSYTGKTDTQYF. Here the CDR3 DNA reads TGTGCCAGCAGCTATACAGGGAAAACAGATACGCAGTATTTT. Together with reference TRBV7-9 and TRBJ2-3, the CDR3 gives the full variable domain: DTGVSQNPRHKITKRGQNVTFRCDPISEHNRLYWYRQTLGQGPEFLTYFQNEAQLEKSRLLSDRFSAERPKGSFSTLEIQRTEQGDSAMYLCASSYTGKTDTQYFGPGTRLTVL.

The chain uses TRBV5-1 and TRBJ2-5, with D tentatively TRBD1 (5 bases). CDR1 is SGHRS, CDR2 YFSETQ, per germline. V was clipped by 1 base and J by 3 bases, with 13 bases between them. This CDR3 contains 15 residues. CDR3 sequence reads: CASSLQGGREETQYF. The CDR3 DNA reads TGCGCCAGCAGCTTGCAGGGCGGAAGGGAAGAGACCCAGTACTTC.